Listed below are T cell receptor beta chains from one sample, sequenced in a study of cytomegalovirus exposure and HLA in healthy donors. Profiling relied on immunoSEQ multiplex PCR, and the TCRdb table lists in-frame clones only, not all of them. The sample lists 100,000 to 150,000 clones; around three quarters were seen once. The sequencing input was PBMCs. The receptors originated from a female donor in good health and CMV-seronegative. Each CDR3 is given with its conserved first and last residue. Fields, in order: V gene, J gene, clone size, D gene, CDR3 DNA, CDR3 protein. The D gene is left open where the match is weak. For some rows the clone size is stated as once, few or many, or as a class when expanded; others skip it.

v_call: TRBV7-9; j_call: TRBJ1-6; clone_size: .; d_call: TRBD1; cdr3_nt: TGTTCCAGCAGCCCCGTAGGACAGGGAACTTCACCCCTCCACTTT; cdr3_aa: CSSSPVGQGTSPLHF
v_call: TRBV5-1; j_call: TRBJ2-2; clone_size: .; d_call: TRBD1; cdr3_nt: TGCGCCAGCAGCCGGACAGGGGGCACCGGGGAGCTGTTTTTT; cdr3_aa: CASSRTGGTGELFF
v_call: TRBV19; j_call: TRBJ2-3; clone_size: few; d_call: TRBD2; cdr3_nt: TGTGCCAGTAGCCGGGAAATTAGCGGGGGCCGCACAGATACGCAGTATTTT; cdr3_aa: CASSREISGGRTDTQYF
v_call: TRBV10-3; j_call: TRBJ1-6; clone_size: .; d_call: TRBD1; cdr3_nt: TGTGCCATCAGGGGACAGGGGTCTAATTCACCCCTCCACTTT; cdr3_aa: CAIRGQGSNSPLHF
v_call: TRBV5-1; j_call: TRBJ2-1; clone_size: .; d_call: .; cdr3_nt: TGCGCCAGCAGGGCGGGATTGGTAGTTGGATCCGAGTCCTACAATGAGCAGTTCTTC; cdr3_aa: CASRAGLVVGSESYNEQFF
v_call: TRBV7-6; j_call: TRBJ1-1; clone_size: .; d_call: .; cdr3_nt: TGTGCCAGCAGCCCTACAGGCTACACTGAAGCTTTCTTT; cdr3_aa: CASSPTGYTEAFF
v_call: TRBV28; j_call: TRBJ2-7; clone_size: .; d_call: .; cdr3_nt: TGTGCCAGCAGTCCACCGGGGTCCCCGAAGGAGCAGTACTTC; cdr3_aa: CASSPPGSPKEQYF
v_call: TRBV7-3; j_call: TRBJ2-7; clone_size: .; d_call: TRBD1; cdr3_nt: TGTGCCAGCAGCGCACAACCGGGACAGCTCGTTTTC; cdr3_aa: CASSAQPGQLVF
v_call: TRBV7-8; j_call: TRBJ1-1; clone_size: few; d_call: .; cdr3_nt: TGTGCCAGCAGCTTAGTTGGGGAGACTGAAGCTTTCTTT; cdr3_aa: CASSLVGETEAFF
v_call: TRBV6-6; j_call: TRBJ1-1; clone_size: .; d_call: TRBD1; cdr3_nt: TGTGCCAGCAGGCTTTCCCAGGGGGCGGGGACTGAAGCTTTCTTT; cdr3_aa: CASRLSQGAGTEAFF
v_call: TRBV7-9; j_call: TRBJ2-5; clone_size: .; d_call: TRBD2; cdr3_nt: TGTGCCAGCAGCTTAGGGGCGGGGGGCCCTTATCAAGAGACCCAGTACTTC; cdr3_aa: CASSLGAGGPYQETQYF
v_call: TRBV5-1; j_call: TRBJ2-7; clone_size: few; d_call: TRBD1; cdr3_nt: TGCGCCAGCAGCCCCGGACAGGGCCCTGACGAGCAGTACTTC; cdr3_aa: CASSPGQGPDEQYF
v_call: TRBV6-5; j_call: TRBJ1-2; clone_size: few; d_call: TRBD1; cdr3_nt: TGTGCCAGCAGTTACACAACAGGGGGAAGATATGGCTACACCTTC; cdr3_aa: CASSYTTGGRYGYTF
v_call: TRBV19; j_call: TRBJ1-1; clone_size: .; d_call: .; cdr3_nt: TGTGCCAGTAGTATAGATCACGATCGGCCAGGCCTCGAACCCACTGAAGCTTTCTTT; cdr3_aa: CASSIDHDRPGLEPTEAFF
v_call: TRBV29-1; j_call: TRBJ1-2; clone_size: .; d_call: .; cdr3_nt: TGCAGCGTGGACGGCCTTAACAGGGTCAGCGGCTACACCTTC; cdr3_aa: CSVDGLNRVSGYTF
v_call: TRBV7-2; j_call: TRBJ1-2; clone_size: .; d_call: TRBD1; cdr3_nt: TGTGCCAGCAGCCCGGACAGGGGGAATTTCTATGGCTACACCTTC; cdr3_aa: CASSPDRGNFYGYTF
v_call: TRBV30; j_call: TRBJ1-4; clone_size: .; d_call: .; cdr3_nt: TGTGCCTGGATGAGCGGGGCGATGGGTACTAATGAAAAACTGTTTTTT; cdr3_aa: CAWMSGAMGTNEKLFF
v_call: TRBV10-3; j_call: TRBJ1-3; clone_size: .; d_call: .; cdr3_nt: TGTGCCATCACCGGGGGGCCTCAGGGGGGAAACACCATATATTTT; cdr3_aa: CAITGGPQGGNTIYF
v_call: TRBV7-9; j_call: TRBJ1-1; clone_size: .; d_call: .; cdr3_nt: TGTGCCAGCAGCCCCCAGACACAACTTAAAGCTTTCTTT; cdr3_aa: CASSPQTQLKAFF
v_call: TRBV18; j_call: TRBJ1-1; clone_size: .; d_call: .; cdr3_nt: TGTGCCAGCTCATCATCACACGGGACATCGAACACTGAAGCTTTCTTT; cdr3_aa: CASSSSHGTSNTEAFF
v_call: TRBV10-3; j_call: TRBJ2-5; clone_size: .; d_call: TRBD1; cdr3_nt: TGTGCCATCGGGGGTGACAGGGGGTTTAAAGAGACCCAGTACTTC; cdr3_aa: CAIGGDRGFKETQYF
v_call: TRBV25-1; j_call: TRBJ2-5; clone_size: .; d_call: .; cdr3_nt: TGTGCCAGCAGTGAAGTAATTCAAGAGACCCAGTACTTC; cdr3_aa: CASSEVIQETQYF